A selection of T cell receptor beta chains follows, all from one sample in a study of blood T cell repertoires in COVID-19. The method was immunoSEQ multiplex PCR; TCRdb's version includes in-frame clones alone and lacks a portion of them. The data hold roughly 250,000 clones, with approximately 86% observed a single time. Sequencing input: PBMCs or T cells enriched from blood (not recorded which). The receptors shown here come from a woman aged 40 to 50 with acute COVID-19. Each CDR3 is given with its conserved first and last residue. Fields, in order: D gene, V gene, clone size, J gene, CDR3 protein, CDR3 DNA. A D gene is named only where the DNA matches it firmly. Only some rows state a clone size, as once, few, many or a class for expanded clones.

TRBD2	TRBV5-1	NA	TRBJ2-2	CASSLTGTSGENTGELFF	TGCGCCAGCAGCCTAACCGGGACTAGCGGAGAGAACACCGGGGAGCTGTTTTTT
TRBD1	TRBV5-4	NA	TRBJ1-3	CASSLDRAGNTIYF	TGTGCCAGCAGCCTTGACAGGGCTGGAAACACCATATATTTT
NA	TRBV18	NA	TRBJ1-6	CASSPTASSPLHF	TGTGCCAGCTCACCAACCGCCAGTTCACCCCTCCACTTT
NA	TRBV6-5	NA	TRBJ2-7	CASSYLTGASYEQYF	TGTGCCAGCAGCTACTTGACGGGAGCTTCCTACGAGCAGTACTTC
NA	TRBV18	NA	TRBJ1-3	CASSYKQGTSGNTIYF	TGTGCCAGCTCATACAAGCAGGGGACCTCTGGAAACACCATATATTTT
NA	TRBV3-1/TRBV3-2	NA	TRBJ2-2	CASSHAGELFF	TGTGCCAGCAGCCACGCCGGGGAGCTGTTTTTT
NA	TRBV15	NA	TRBJ1-6	CATSRVTGKGSPLHF	TGTGCCACCAGCAGAGTTACAGGGAAGGGCTCACCCCTCCACTTT
NA	TRBV4-1	NA	TRBJ1-5	CASSQVSTAGDNQPQHF	TGCGCCAGCAGCCAAGTCTCGACCGCGGGCGACAATCAGCCCCAGCATTTT
TRBD1	TRBV7-8	NA	TRBJ1-1	CASSLVGTGGTEAFF	TGTGCCAGCAGCTTAGTTGGAACAGGGGGCACTGAAGCTTTCTTT
TRBD2	TRBV24-1	NA	TRBJ2-2	CATSDRTSGRRELFF	TGTGCCACCAGTGATCGGACTAGCGGGAGGAGGGAGCTGTTTTTT
TRBD1	TRBV7-9	NA	TRBJ1-1	CASSRDRANTEAFF	TGTGCCAGCAGCCGAGACAGGGCGAACACTGAAGCTTTCTTT
TRBD2	TRBV19	NA	TRBJ2-1	CASSPTKGRVGYNEQFF	TGTGCCAGTAGTCCAACAAAGGGGAGGGTGGGTTACAATGAGCAGTTCTTC
TRBD2	TRBV6-5	NA	TRBJ2-5	CASSPGRQQETQYF	TGTGCCAGCAGCCCCGGGAGGCAACAAGAGACCCAGTACTTC
TRBD2	TRBV7-6	NA	TRBJ2-3	CASSLGTSVTDTQYF	TGTGCCAGCAGTCTGGGGACTAGCGTAACAGATACGCAGTATTTT
TRBD2	TRBV6-5	NA	TRBJ2-5	CASSYTSGVGETQYF	TGTGCCAGCAGTTACACTAGCGGGGTGGGAGAGACCCAGTACTTC
NA	TRBV2	NA	TRBJ1-2	CASSEVLRQNYGYTF	TGTGCCAGCAGTGAAGTCCTCAGGCAGAACTATGGCTACACCTTC
NA	TRBV24-1	NA	TRBJ1-5	CATSGAGDGQPQHF	TGTGCCACCAGTGGTGCAGGGGACGGCCAGCCCCAGCATTTT
NA	TRBV2	few	TRBJ1-6	CASSDAASSYNSPLHF	TGTGCCAGCAGTGATGCGGCGAGCTCCTATAATTCACCCCTCCACTTT
NA	TRBV5-1	NA	TRBJ1-1	CASSWGDAVNTEAFF	TGCGCCAGCAGCTGGGGGGATGCAGTGAACACTGAAGCTTTCTTT
TRBD2	TRBV7-3	once	TRBJ2-1	CASSLIASGLINEQFF	TGTGCCAGCAGCTTAATCGCTAGCGGGTTAATCAATGAGCAGTTCTTC
TRBD2	TRBV11-2	NA	TRBJ2-1	CASSLDHRAGINEQFF	TGTGCCAGCAGCTTAGATCATAGAGCGGGAATCAATGAGCAGTTCTTC
NA	TRBV5-4	once	TRBJ2-5	CASSLFSAGGTQYF	TGTGCCAGCAGCTTGTTTTCAGCCGGGGGGACCCAGTACTTC
NA	TRBV20-1	NA	TRBJ2-5	CSAPGLETQYF	TGCAGTGCTCCAGGACTGGAGACCCAGTACTTC
TRBD1	TRBV11-3	many	TRBJ2-7	CASSPWTGGSYEQYF	TGTGCCAGCAGCCCATGGACAGGGGGCTCCTACGAGCAGTACTTC
NA	TRBV29-1	NA	TRBJ1-1	CSVDLGGLNTEAFF	TGCAGCGTTGACCTGGGGGGGTTGAACACTGAAGCTTTCTTT
NA	TRBV5-5	NA	TRBJ2-3	CASSLGVDTQYF	TGTGCCAGCAGCTTAGGGGTAGATACGCAGTATTTT
TRBD1	TRBV7-3	NA	TRBJ2-7	CASILQRDRTYEQYF	TGTGCCAGCATCCTTCAACGGGACAGAACCTACGAGCAGTACTTC
TRBD1	TRBV5-1	few	TRBJ2-7	CASRTPRTGEEQYF	TGCGCCAGCAGGACCCCACGGACAGGGGAAGAGCAGTACTTC
NA	TRBV5-6	NA	TRBJ1-6	CASSLGQGRPLHF	TGTGCCAGCAGCTTGGGGCAGGGGCGGCCCCTCCACTTT
NA	TRBV7-3	NA	TRBJ2-3	CASSLVGLDTDTQYF	TGTGCCAGCAGCTTAGTGGGACTGGACACAGATACGCAGTATTTT
TRBD1	TRBV19	NA	TRBJ1-5	CASSSGTAPQHF	TGTGCCAGTAGTTCGGGGACAGCACCCCAGCATTTT
TRBD2	TRBV6-4	few	TRBJ2-1	CASSGQAGDYNEQFF	TGTGCCAGCAGTGGGCAAGCGGGAGATTACAATGAGCAGTTCTTC
TRBD2	TRBV24-1	NA	TRBJ2-3	CATSDLPSRLAGLESDTQYF	TGTGCCACCAGTGATTTGCCCTCTCGACTAGCGGGCCTGGAATCAGATACGCAGTATTTT
TRBD2	TRBV5-5	NA	TRBJ2-7	CASSLWWTSGYEQYF	TGTGCCAGCAGCTTGTGGTGGACTAGCGGCTACGAGCAGTACTTC
TRBD1	TRBV15	NA	TRBJ2-1	CATSRNFDRGRNNEQFF	TGTGCCACCAGCAGAAACTTCGACAGGGGCCGAAACAATGAGCAGTTCTTC
NA	TRBV29-1	NA	TRBJ2-2	CSVEGQGNTGELFF	TGCAGCGTTGAAGGCCAGGGGAACACCGGGGAGCTGTTTTTT
NA	TRBV6-5	NA	TRBJ2-1	CASSYLEGKQFF	TGTGCCAGCAGTTACTTGGAGGGTAAGCAGTTCTTC
NA	TRBV2	NA	TRBJ2-4	CASRATGYTKNIQYF	TGTGCCAGCAGAGCCACAGGGTACACCAAAAACATTCAGTACTTC
NA	TRBV11-3	NA	TRBJ2-1	CASRGEGRYNEQFF	TGTGCCAGCAGAGGAGAGGGGAGGTACAATGAGCAGTTCTTC
TRBD1	TRBV6-4	NA	TRBJ2-7	CASSDSDDRGDYEQYF	TGTGCCAGCAGTGACTCCGACGACAGGGGCGACTACGAGCAGTACTTC
NA	TRBV7-2	NA	TRBJ2-7	CASSLDSRTYEQYF	TGTGCCAGCAGCTTGGACAGTAGAACCTACGAGCAGTACTTC
TRBD2	TRBV7-3	NA	TRBJ2-1	CASTLTGGHNEQFF	TGTGCCAGCACTCTAACGGGAGGTCACAATGAGCAGTTCTTC
NA	TRBV21-1	NA	TRBJ1-2	CASIFDRDYGYTF	TGTGCCAGCATTTTTGACAGGGACTATGGCTACACCTTC
TRBD1	TRBV19	NA	TRBJ2-7	CASSIDPTGSYEQYF	TGTGCCAGTAGTATCGATCCGACAGGGTCCTACGAGCAGTACTTC
NA	TRBV7-9	NA	TRBJ1-4	CASSLDVGEELFF	TGTGCCAGCAGCTTAGATGTCGGGGAGGAACTGTTTTTT
TRBD1	TRBV25-1	NA	TRBJ2-1	CASSALDRANEQFF	TGTGCCAGCAGTGCCCTGGACAGGGCAAATGAGCAGTTCTTC
TRBD2	TRBV2	NA	TRBJ2-1	CASSDSGGRNEQFF	TGTGCCAGCAGTGATAGCGGGGGGAGGAATGAGCAGTTCTTC
TRBD2	TRBV29-1	NA	TRBJ2-1	CSVEILAEGLYNEQFF	TGCAGCGTTGAAATACTAGCGGAGGGACTTTACAATGAGCAGTTCTTC
TRBD1	TRBV24-1	once	TRBJ2-1	CATRPGTAAYNEQFF	TGTGCCACCAGACCCGGGACAGCCGCCTACAATGAGCAGTTCTTC